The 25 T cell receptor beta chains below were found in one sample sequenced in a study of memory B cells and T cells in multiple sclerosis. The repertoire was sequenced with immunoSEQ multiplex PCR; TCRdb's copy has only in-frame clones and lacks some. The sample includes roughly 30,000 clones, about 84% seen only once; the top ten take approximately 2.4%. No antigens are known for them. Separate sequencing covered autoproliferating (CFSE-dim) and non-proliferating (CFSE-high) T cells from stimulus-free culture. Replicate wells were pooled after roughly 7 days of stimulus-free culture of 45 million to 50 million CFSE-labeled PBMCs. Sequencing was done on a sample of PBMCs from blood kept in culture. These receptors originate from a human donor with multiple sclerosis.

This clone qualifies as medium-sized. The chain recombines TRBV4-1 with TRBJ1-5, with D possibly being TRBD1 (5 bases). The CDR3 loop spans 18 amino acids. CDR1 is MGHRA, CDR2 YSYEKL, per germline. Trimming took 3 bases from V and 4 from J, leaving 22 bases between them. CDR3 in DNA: TGCGCCAGCAGCCACCAAACAGCGGGGGGTTCGGATAATCAGCCCCAGCATTTT. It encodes CASSHQTAGGSDNQPQHF.

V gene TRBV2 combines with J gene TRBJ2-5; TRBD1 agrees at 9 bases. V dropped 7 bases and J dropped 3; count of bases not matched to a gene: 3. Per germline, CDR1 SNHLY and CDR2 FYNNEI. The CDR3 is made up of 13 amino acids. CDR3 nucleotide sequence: TGTGCCAGCATAAGGACAGGGGAAGAGACCCAGTACTTC. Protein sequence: CASIRTGEETQYF.

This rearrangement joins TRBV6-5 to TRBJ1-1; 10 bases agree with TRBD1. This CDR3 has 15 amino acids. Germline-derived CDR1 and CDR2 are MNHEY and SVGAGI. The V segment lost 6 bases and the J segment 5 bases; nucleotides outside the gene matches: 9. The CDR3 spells CASRHTGTGATEAFF. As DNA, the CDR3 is TGTGCCAGCAGACATACCGGGACAGGGGCTACTGAAGCTTTCTTT.

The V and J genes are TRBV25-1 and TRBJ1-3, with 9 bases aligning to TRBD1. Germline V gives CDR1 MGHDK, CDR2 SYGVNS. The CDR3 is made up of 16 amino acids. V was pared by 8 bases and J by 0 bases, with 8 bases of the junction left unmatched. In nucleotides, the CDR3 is TGTGCCAGCGGAAGGGGGACAGGGCCCTCTGGAAACACCATATATTTT. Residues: CASGRGTGPSGNTIYF.

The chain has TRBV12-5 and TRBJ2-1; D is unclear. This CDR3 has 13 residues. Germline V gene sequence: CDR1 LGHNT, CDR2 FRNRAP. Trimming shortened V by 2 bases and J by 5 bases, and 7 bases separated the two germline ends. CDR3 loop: CASGLPLNNEQFF. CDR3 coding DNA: TGTGCTAGTGGTTTGCCCTTAAACAATGAGCAGTTCTTC. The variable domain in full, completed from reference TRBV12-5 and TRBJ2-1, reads DARVTQTPRHKVTEMGQEVTMRCQPILGHNTVFWYRQTMMQGLELLAYFRNRAPLDDSGMPKDRFSAEMPDATLATLKIQPSEPRDSAVYFCASGLPLNNEQFFGPGTRLTVL.

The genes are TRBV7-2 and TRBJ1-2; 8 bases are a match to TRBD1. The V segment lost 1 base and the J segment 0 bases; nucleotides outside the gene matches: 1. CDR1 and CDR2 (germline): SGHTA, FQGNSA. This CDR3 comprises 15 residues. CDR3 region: CASSLETGANYGYTF. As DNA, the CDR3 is TGTGCCAGCAGCTTAGAGACAGGGGCTAACTATGGCTACACCTTC.

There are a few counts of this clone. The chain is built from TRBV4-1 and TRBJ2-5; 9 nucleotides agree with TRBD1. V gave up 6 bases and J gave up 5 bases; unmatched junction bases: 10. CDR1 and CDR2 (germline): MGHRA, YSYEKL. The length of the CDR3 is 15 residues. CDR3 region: CASSLAGTGSETQYF. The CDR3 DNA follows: TGCGCCAGCAGTCTTGCCGGGACAGGGAGTGAGACCCAGTACTTC.

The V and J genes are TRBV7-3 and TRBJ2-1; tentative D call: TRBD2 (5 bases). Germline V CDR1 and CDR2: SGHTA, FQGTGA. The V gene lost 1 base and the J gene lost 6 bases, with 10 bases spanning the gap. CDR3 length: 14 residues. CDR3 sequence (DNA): TGTGCCAGCAGCTTAATGGTAGCGACCAATGAGCAGTTCTTC. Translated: CASSLMVATNEQFF.

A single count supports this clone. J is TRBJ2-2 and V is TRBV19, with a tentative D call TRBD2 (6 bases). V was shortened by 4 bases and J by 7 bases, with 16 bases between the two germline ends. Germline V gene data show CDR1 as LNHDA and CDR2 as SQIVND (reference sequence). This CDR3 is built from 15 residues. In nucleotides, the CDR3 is TGTGCCAGTAGTACCCCAAGGGGACTTGGCGGGGAGCTGTTTTTT. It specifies CASSTPRGLGGELFF.

CDR3 amino acids: CASSQEGGILYGYTF. CDR3 DNA sequence: TGCGCCAGCAGCCAAGAAGGGGGCATACTCTATGGCTACACCTTC. This sequence joins TRBV4-1 and TRBJ1-2, with 7 bases aligning to TRBD1. This CDR3 comprises 15 residues. The germline CDR1 and CDR2 sequences are MGHRA and YSYEKL. The junction had 5 bases not matched to a gene; V was cut back by 0 bases and J by 4 bases.

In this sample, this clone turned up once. CDR3: CASSIRGGDLQSNQPQHF. DNA for the CDR3: TGTGCCAGTAGTATAAGAGGGGGCGATCTCCAAAGCAATCAGCCCCAGCATTTT. The rearrangement links TRBV19 to TRBJ1-5, with TRBD1 matching 7 bases. Germline V gives CDR1 LNHDA, CDR2 SQIVND (reference sequence). This CDR3 contains 18 residues. The V gene end was trimmed by 2 bases and the J gene end by 1 base; junction bases not matched to a gene: 11.

CDR3 sequence (DNA): TGTGCCTGGAGTGGGGGGACTAGCGGACTCGGCGAGCAGTACTTC. This codes for CAWSGGTSGLGEQYF. The chain recombines TRBV30 with TRBJ2-7; 11 bases are a match to TRBD2. The germline V gene encodes CDR1 GTSNPN and CDR2 SVGIG (reference sequence). V was clipped by 1 base and J by 6 bases; unmatched bases: 8. The CDR3 is 15 amino acids. The variable domain in full, with the rest retrieved from reference TRBV30 and TRBJ2-7, is SQTIHQWPATLVQPVGSPLSLECTVEGTSNPNLYWYRQAAGRGLQLLFYSVGIGQISSEVPQNLSASRPQDRQFILSSKKLLLSDSGFYLCAWSGGTSGLGEQYFGPGTRLTVT.

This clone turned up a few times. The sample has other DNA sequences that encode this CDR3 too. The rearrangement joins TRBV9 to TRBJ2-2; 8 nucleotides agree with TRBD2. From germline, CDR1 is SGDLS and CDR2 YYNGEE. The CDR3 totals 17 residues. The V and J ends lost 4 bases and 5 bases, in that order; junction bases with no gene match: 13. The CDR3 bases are TGTGCCAGCAGCCGAGATCTCGCGGGGGGCAGGACCGGGGAGCTGTTTTTT. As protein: CASSRDLAGGRTGELFF.

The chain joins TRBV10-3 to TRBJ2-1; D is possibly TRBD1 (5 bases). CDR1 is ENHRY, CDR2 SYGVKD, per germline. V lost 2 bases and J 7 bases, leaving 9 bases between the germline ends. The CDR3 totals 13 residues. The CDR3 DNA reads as TGTGCCATCAGTGAGACAGGCGCAAATGAGCAGTTCTTC. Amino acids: CAISETGANEQFF.

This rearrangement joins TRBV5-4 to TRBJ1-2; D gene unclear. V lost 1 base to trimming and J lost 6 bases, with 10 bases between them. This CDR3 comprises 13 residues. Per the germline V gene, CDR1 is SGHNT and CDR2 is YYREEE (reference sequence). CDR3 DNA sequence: TGTGCCAGCAGCTTGTGGAAGAGTGATGGCTACACCTTC. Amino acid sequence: CASSLWKSDGYTF.

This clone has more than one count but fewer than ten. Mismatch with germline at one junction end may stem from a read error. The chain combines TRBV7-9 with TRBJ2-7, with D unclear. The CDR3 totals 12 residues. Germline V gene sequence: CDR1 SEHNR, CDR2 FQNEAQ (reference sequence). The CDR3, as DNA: TGTGCCAGCAGCTTAGTTTCCTCCGAGCAGTACTTC. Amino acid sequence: CASSLVSSEQYF.

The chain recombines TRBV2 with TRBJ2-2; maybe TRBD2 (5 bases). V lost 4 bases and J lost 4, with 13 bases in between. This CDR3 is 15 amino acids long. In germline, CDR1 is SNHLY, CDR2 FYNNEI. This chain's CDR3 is CASSVGGSGTGELFF. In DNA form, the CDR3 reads TGTGCCAGCAGTGTGGGCGGGTCTGGCACCGGGGAGCTGTTTTTT.

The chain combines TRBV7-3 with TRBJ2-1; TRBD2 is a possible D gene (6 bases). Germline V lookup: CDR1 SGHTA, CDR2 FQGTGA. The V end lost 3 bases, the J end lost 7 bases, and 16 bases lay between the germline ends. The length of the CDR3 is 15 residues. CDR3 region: CASSFRLVEANEQFF. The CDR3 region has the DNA TGTGCCAGCAGCTTCCGACTAGTAGAAGCTAATGAGCAGTTCTTC. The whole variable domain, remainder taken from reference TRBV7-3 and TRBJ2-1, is GAGVSQTPSNKVTEKGKYVELRCDPISGHTALYWYRQSLGQGPEFLIYFQGTGAADDSGLPNDRFFAVRPEGSVSTLKIQRTERGDSAVYLCASSFRLVEANEQFFGPGTRLTVL.

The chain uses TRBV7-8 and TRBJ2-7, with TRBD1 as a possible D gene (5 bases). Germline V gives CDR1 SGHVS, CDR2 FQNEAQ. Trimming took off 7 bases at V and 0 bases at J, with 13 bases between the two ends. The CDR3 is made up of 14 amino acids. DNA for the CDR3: TGTGCCAGCACCCCGATAGACAGCTCCTACGAGCAGTACTTC. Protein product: CASTPIDSSYEQYF.

The CDR3 region has the DNA TGTGCCAGCAGCCGCACAGGAAACACTGAAGCTTTCTTT. It translates to CASSRTGNTEAFF. J is TRBJ1-1 and V is TRBV7-6; D is possibly TRBD1 (5 bases). The V gene's germline CDR1 is SGHVS and CDR2 FNYEAQ. Trimming cost V 5 bases and J 2 bases, with 9 bases left between them. The CDR3 loop spans 13 amino acids.

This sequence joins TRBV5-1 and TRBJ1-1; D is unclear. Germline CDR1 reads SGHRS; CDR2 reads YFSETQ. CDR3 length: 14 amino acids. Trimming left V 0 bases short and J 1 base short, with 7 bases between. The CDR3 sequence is CASSLASANTEAFF. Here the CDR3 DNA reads TGCGCCAGCAGCTTGGCCTCTGCGAACACTGAAGCTTTCTTT.

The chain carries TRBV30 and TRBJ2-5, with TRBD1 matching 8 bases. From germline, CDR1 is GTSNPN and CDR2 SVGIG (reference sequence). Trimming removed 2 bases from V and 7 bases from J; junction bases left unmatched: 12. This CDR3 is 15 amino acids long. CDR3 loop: CAWSISTGAGGTQYF. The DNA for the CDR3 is TGTGCCTGGAGTATCTCGACAGGGGCCGGGGGGACCCAGTACTTC.

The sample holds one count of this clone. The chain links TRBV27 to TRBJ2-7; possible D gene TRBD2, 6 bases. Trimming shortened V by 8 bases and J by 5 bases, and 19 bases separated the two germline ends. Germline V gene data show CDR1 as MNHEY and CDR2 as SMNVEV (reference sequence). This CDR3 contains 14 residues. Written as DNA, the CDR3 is TGTGCCAGCGGAGTCGGAGGGAAGCTCGACGAGCAGTACTTC. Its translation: CASGVGGKLDEQYF.

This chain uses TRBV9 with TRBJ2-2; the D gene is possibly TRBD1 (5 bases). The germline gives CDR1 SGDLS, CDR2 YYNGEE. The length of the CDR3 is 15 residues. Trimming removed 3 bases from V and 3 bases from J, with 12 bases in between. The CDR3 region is CASSDPPGYTGELFF. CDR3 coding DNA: TGTGCCAGCAGCGACCCACCAGGGTACACCGGGGAGCTGTTTTTT.

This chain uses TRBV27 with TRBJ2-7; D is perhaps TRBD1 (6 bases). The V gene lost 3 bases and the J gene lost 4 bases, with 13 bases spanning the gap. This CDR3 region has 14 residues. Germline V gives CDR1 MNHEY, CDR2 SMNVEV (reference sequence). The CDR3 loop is CASSFYRAPYEQYF. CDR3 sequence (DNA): TGTGCCAGCAGTTTTTACAGGGCCCCTTACGAGCAGTACTTC.